The sequence of this T cell receptor beta chain was determined in a study of beta chain features in type 1 diabetes. Findings and limits, study-wide: Whether TCRB rearrangement is influenced by HLA type went unresolved here. Using cDNA template may skew counts toward highly expressing activated cells.

All of the isolated RNA was reverse transcribed, so expressed TCRB transcripts were sequenced. Sequencing was performed with immunoSEQ multiplex PCR; in TCRdb, only in-frame clones are kept and a portion is missing. The sample holds tens of thousands of clones, 51% seen once. The sample holds a few counts of this clone. Its specificity is not known. Sequenced: Tregs from blood. This sequence originates from a woman between 18 and 29 years old in good health.

The CDR3 spells CASSLDGTSGKWSYNEQFF. The CDR3 DNA reads TGTGCCAGCAGCTTAGATGGGACTAGCGGGAAGTGGTCCTACAATGAGCAGTTCTTC. The chain employs TRBV7-8 and TRBJ2-1, with 13 bases aligning to TRBD2. V dropped 1 base and J dropped 1; count of bases not matched to a gene: 7. The CDR3 contains 19 residues. Germline V gene lookup returns CDR1 SGHVS and CDR2 FQNEAQ.